This T cell receptor (beta chain) was recovered during a study of blood T cell repertoires in COVID-19. Generated by immunoSEQ multiplex PCR, the TCRdb table keeps only in-frame clones and is missing some. Here the sample spans around 200,000 clones, less than 90% being singletons. The germline V gene encodes CDR1 SEHNR and CDR2 FQNEAQ (reference sequence). The CDR3 runs 15 residues. V was clipped by 5 bases and J by 5 bases; unmatched bases: 8. Material for sequencing was peripheral blood. This chain connects TRBV7-9 to TRBJ2-1, with 8 bases aligning to TRBD2. This sequence originates from a woman aged 40 to 50 with acute or convalescent COVID-19. For the CDR3, the DNA is TGTGCCAGCAGCGGAACAGCGGGGGTCCACAATGAGCAGTTCTTC. Amino acid sequence: CASSGTAGVHNEQFF.